Presented here are 5 T cell receptor beta chains from one specimen sequenced in a study of cytomegalovirus exposure and HLA in healthy donors. The PCR contained 60 Vbeta and 13 Jbeta primers. Clones were sequenced by immunoSEQ multiplex PCR, and TCRdb holds only the in-frame ones, with some missing. The top ten clones hold around 1.6% of a sample with roughly 120,000 clones, over 75% of them seen once. Specimen: PBMCs. These receptor sequences come from a woman under 30 in good health and CMV-seronegative.

The chain has TRBV7-8 and TRBJ1-2; a weak D match, TRBD1 (5 bases). Germline CDR1 reads SGHVS; CDR2 reads FQNEAQ. With 3 bases removed from V and 6 bases from J, the gap between germline ends came to 14 bases. This CDR3 is built from 14 residues. The CDR3 nucleotides are TGTGCCAGCAGCTTGGACGGGACTGCCCATGGCTACACCTTC. Protein sequence: CASSLDGTAHGYTF.

The chain carries TRBV2 and TRBJ1-6, with D possibly matching TRBD1 (6 bases). Germline V gene sequence: CDR1 SNHLY, CDR2 FYNNEI. The CDR3 contains 15 residues. V was cut by 3 bases and J by 7 bases, with 13 bases left in between. The CDR3 nucleotides are TGTGCCAGCAGTGATTTAGGCAGGGGCAATTCACCCCTCCACTTT. Residues: CASSDLGRGNSPLHF.

Only one count was recorded for this clone. The J gene is TRBJ1-1, the V gene TRBV6-5; D is possibly TRBD1 (6 bases). V lost 0 bases, J lost 9 bases, and 11 bases lay in between. The length of the CDR3 is 13 residues. Germline CDR1 is MNHEY and CDR2 is SVGAGI. This CDR3 reads CASSYSRGWKAFF. The CDR3 DNA is TGTGCCAGCAGTTACTCGAGGGGGTGGAAAGCTTTCTTT.

The chain recombines TRBV7-9 with TRBJ1-1; the match to TRBD1 covers 7 bases. Germline loops: CDR1 SEHNR, CDR2 FQNEAQ (reference sequence). V gave up 4 bases and J gave up 1 base; unmatched junction bases: 9. The CDR3 has 16 residues. The CDR3 sequence: CASSSRRDRANTEAFF. CDR3 in DNA: TGTGCCAGCAGCTCCAGAAGAGACAGGGCGAACACTGAAGCTTTCTTT.

Concerning this clone: The junction and the germline gene differ at one end; a read error may be behind it. The chain couples TRBV30 to TRBJ2-4; 10 nucleotides match TRBD1. Germline-derived CDR1 and CDR2 are GTSNPN and SVGIG (reference sequence). This CDR3 contains 14 residues. The CDR3 coding sequence is TGTGCCTGGAGGACAGGGGGCGGTGGAAACAGTCAGTACTTC. This encodes CAWRTGGGGNSQYF.